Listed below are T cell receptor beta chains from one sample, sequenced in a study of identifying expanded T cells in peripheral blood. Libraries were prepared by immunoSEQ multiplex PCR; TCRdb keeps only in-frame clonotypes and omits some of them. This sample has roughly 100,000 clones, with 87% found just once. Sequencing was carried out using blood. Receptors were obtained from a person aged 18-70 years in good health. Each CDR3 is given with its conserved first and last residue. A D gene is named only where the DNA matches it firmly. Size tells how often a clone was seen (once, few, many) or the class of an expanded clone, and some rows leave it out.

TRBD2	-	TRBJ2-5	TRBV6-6	TGTGCCAGCAGTCACGGGGGGGGCGCAGAGACCCAGTACTTC	CASSHGGGAETQYF
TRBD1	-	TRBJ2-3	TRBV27	TGTGCCAGCAGTCCAAACAGACAGGGCGCGCAGTATTTT	CASSPNRQGAQYF
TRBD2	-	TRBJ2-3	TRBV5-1	TGCGCCAGCAGCTTCCAACTAGCGGGGGTTGGAGATACGCAGTATTTT	CASSFQLAGVGDTQYF
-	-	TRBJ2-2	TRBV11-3	TGTGCCAGCAGCCCCTCGGCTCCGAACACCGGGGAGCTGTTTTTT	CASSPSAPNTGELFF
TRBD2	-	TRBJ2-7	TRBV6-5	TGTGCCAGCAAGCAAGGACTAGCGAATGGGCTAGGGCAGTACTTC	CASKQGLANGLGQYF
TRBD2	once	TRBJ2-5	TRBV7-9	TGTGCCAGCAGCTTAGAAGCTAGCGGGGGGGCAGAGACCCAGTACTTC	CASSLEASGGAETQYF
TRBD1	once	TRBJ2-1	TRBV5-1	TGCGCCAGCAGCAGGCAGGGGGATTGGAATGAGCAGTTCTTC	CASSRQGDWNEQFF
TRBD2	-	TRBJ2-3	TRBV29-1	TGCAGCGGCGGGGGGGGATTCACAGATACGCAGTATTTT	CSGGGGFTDTQYF
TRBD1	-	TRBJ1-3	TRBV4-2	TGTGCCAGCAGCCAAGGACAGGGGTCTGGAAACACCATATATTTT	CASSQGQGSGNTIYF
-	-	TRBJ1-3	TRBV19	TGTGCCAGTAGTCCCTTCGGGGGCAGCTCTGGAAACACCATATATTTT	CASSPFGGSSGNTIYF
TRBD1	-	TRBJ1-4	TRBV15	TGTGCCACCAGCAGGAACAGGGGAGAAAAACTGTTTTTT	CATSRNRGEKLFF
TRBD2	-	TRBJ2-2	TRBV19	TGTGCCAGTAGTATGCCACCCTCGGGACTAGCGCGAGTTACGAACACCGGGGAGCTGTTTTTT	CASSMPPSGLARVTNTGELFF
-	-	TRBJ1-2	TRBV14	TGTGCCAGCAGTCCCAGGGTAACGGATGGCTACACCTTC	CASSPRVTDGYTF
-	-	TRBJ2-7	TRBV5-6	TGTGCCAGCAGCTTTTCCCCCAGCTACGAGCAGTACTTC	CASSFSPSYEQYF
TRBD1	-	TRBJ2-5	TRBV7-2	TGTGCCAGCAGCCCACTCCGGGACAGGGGGGAAGAGACCCAGTACTTC	CASSPLRDRGEETQYF
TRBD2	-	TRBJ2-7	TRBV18	TGTGCCAGCTCACCGGGACTAGCGGGGTACGAGCAGTACTTC	CASSPGLAGYEQYF
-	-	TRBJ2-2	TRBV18	TGTGCCAGCTCACCTCAAGAGACACAGTCGGGCACCGGGGAGCTGTTTTTT	CASSPQETQSGTGELFF
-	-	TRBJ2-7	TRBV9	TGTGCCAGCAGCGTAGCTACTCAGGCCGCCGGGTACGAGCAGTACTTC	CASSVATQAAGYEQYF
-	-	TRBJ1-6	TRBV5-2	TGTGCCAGCAGCCGGGACAGGGCCCTCCTAGGGCATAATTCACCCCTCCACTTT	CASSRDRALLGHNSPLHF
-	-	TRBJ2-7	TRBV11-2	TGTGCCAGCAGCTTAGGGGGCCCAGAGCAGTACTTC	CASSLGGPEQYF
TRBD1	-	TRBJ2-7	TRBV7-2	TGTGCCAGCAGCAACCAGGGGGCCACAGTCGAGCAGTACTTC	CASSNQGATVEQYF
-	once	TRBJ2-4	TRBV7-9	TGTGCCAGCAGCTTAGATCGGACAGTTAGAAACATTCAGTACTTC	CASSLDRTVRNIQYF
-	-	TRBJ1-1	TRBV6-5	TGTGCCAGCAGTTATGCAGGGTGGACTGAAGCTTTCTTT	CASSYAGWTEAFF
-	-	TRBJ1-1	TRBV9	TGTGCCAGCAGCGTTAGCATCGCGAACACTGAAGCTTTCTTT	CASSVSIANTEAFF
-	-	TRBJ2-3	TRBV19	TGTGCCAGTAGTATCCGCCGTTTGGACTCCGCGCAGTATTTT	CASSIRRLDSAQYF
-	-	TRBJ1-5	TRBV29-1	TGCAGCGTTGGGGACACACCCAATCCTCATCAGCCCCAGCATTTT	CSVGDTPNPHQPQHF
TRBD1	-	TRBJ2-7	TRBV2	TGTGCCAGCTCCGGGACAGGGTACAACGAGCAGTACTTC	CASSGTGYNEQYF
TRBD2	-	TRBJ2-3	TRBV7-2	TGTGCCAGCAGACCGCGGGGGGGCTTGGATACGCAGTATTTT	CASRPRGGLDTQYF
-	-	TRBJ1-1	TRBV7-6	TGTGCCAGCAGCTTAGCAGGGGCGCAAGGGGTGAACACTGAAGCTTTCTTT	CASSLAGAQGVNTEAFF
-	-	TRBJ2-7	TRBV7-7	TGTGCCAGCAGCTTAGCGAACGGTGGCGAGCAGTACTTC	CASSLANGGEQYF
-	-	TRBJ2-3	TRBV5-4	TGTGCCAGCAGCACGTGGGGAAGGGGCACAGATACGCAGTATTTT	CASSTWGRGTDTQYF